The T cell receptor (beta chain) described here comes from a study of cytomegalovirus exposure and HLA in healthy donors. Study-wide results and caveats: Altogether, 170 or so TCR beta chains were recorded as cytomegalovirus-associated. Most of the TCR beta V segments (in an earlier analysis) were productive either about 87% or about 30% of the time. The number of N-insertions in an Asian-associated ancestry cluster was reportedly below the roughly 660-donor mean in a later analysis.

The germline V and J ends were trimmed by 5 bases and 2 bases, with 16 bases remaining between them. The CDR3 is 15 amino acids. The germline CDR1 and CDR2 sequences are SGHTA and FQGTGA. 60 Vbeta and 13 Jbeta primers were used in PCR. The assay was immunoSEQ multiplex PCR, and TCRdb's table has in-frame clones only and misses some. Among around 180,000 clones listed, roughly 78% were seen once. This clone was recorded only once. Antigen unknown. The chain has TRBV7-3 and TRBJ2-7, with a tentative D call TRBD1 (5 bases). The specimen was PBMCs. This receptor was identified in a woman aged 50 to 65 in good health and CMV-seropositive. CDR3 nucleotides: TGTGCCAGCAGCGCCCTCAGGGTGCGCGCCTACGAGCAGTACTTC. Protein: CASSALRVRAYEQYF.